One and the same sample provided the 30 T cell receptor beta chains below, sequenced in a study of control samples from healthy donors and cancer patients. The assay was immunoSEQ multiplex PCR, and TCRdb's table has in-frame clones only and misses some. The repertoire holds 180,000 or so clones, with about nine tenths as singletons. The sequenced material came from blood. The receptors originated from a woman aged 25-40 years in good health.

This sequence joins TRBV18 and TRBJ2-1; the D is unclear. V lost 5 bases to trimming and J lost 6 bases, with 8 bases between them. The CDR3 extends over 12 amino acids. CDR1 is KGHSH and CDR2 is LQKENI in the germline V gene. Here the CDR3 reads CASSGVANEQFF. The CDR3 region has the DNA TGTGCCAGCTCAGGGGTCGCCAATGAGCAGTTCTTC.

The chain combines TRBV10-1 with TRBJ2-1; D call uncertain. This CDR3 comprises 15 residues. With 3 bases removed from V and 0 bases from J, the gap between germline ends came to 9 bases. The germline CDR1 and CDR2 sequences are WNHNN and SYGVQD (reference sequence). The DNA for the CDR3 is TGCGCCAGCAGTGATACCCCGGGCTCCTACAATGAGCAGTTCTTC. It codes for CASSDTPGSYNEQFF.

The chain carries TRBV6-1 and TRBJ2-3; no clear D. The CDR3 totals 13 residues. The ends were cut back, 3 bases at V and 5 bases at J, with 9 bases in the middle. Germline V gives CDR1 MNHNS, CDR2 SASEGT. CDR3 bases: TGTGCCAGCAGTGAGAATGCAGTAGATACGCAGTATTTT. As protein: CASSENAVDTQYF.

The chain employs TRBV9 and TRBJ1-3; the D is unclear. Trimming removed 0 bases from V and 0 bases from J, with 7 bases in between. The CDR3 sequence is 15 residues long. CDR1 and CDR2 (germline): SGDLS, YYNGEE. The CDR3 sequence: CASSVAHSSGNTIYF. The CDR3 coding sequence is TGTGCCAGCAGCGTAGCTCACAGCTCTGGAAACACCATATATTTT.

The chain uses TRBV4-2 and TRBJ2-7; 11 positions match TRBD1. V lost 4 bases and J lost 2; bases outside the gene matches: 4. The CDR3 is 15 amino acids. Germline values: CDR1 LGHNA, CDR2 YNFKEQ. The CDR3 nucleotides are TGTGCCAGCAGCCGACCGGGACAGGGGGCCTACGAGCAGTACTTC. Translating it yields CASSRPGQGAYEQYF.

This rearrangement joins TRBV19 to TRBJ2-4, with TRBD1 matching over 10 bases. Germline assignment: CDR1 LNHDA and CDR2 SQIVND (reference sequence). The CDR3 consists of 16 residues. The ends lost 4 bases at V and 1 base at J; junction bases unmatched: 4. CDR3: CASSNPGQGAKNIQYF. As DNA, the CDR3 is TGTGCCAGTAGTAACCCGGGACAGGGGGCCAAAAACATTCAGTACTTC.

The chain carries TRBV18 and TRBJ2-4; D tentatively reads TRBD1 or TRBD2 (5 bases each). The CDR3 is 15 residues long. V was trimmed by 2 bases and J by 1 base, leaving 9 bases between them. CDR1 KGHSH and CDR2 LQKENI come from the germline V gene. The CDR3: CASSPAGAAKNIQYF. In DNA, the CDR3 is TGTGCCAGCTCACCAGCCGGGGCCGCCAAAAACATTCAGTACTTC.

The chain carries TRBV15 and TRBJ1-4; D may be TRBD1 (5 bases). The V and J ends lost 1 base and 5 bases respectively, with 8 bases between them. Germline CDR1 reads LNHNV; CDR2 reads YYDKDF (reference sequence). The CDR3 length is 14 residues. The chain's CDR3 is CATSRGEGNEKLFF. CDR3 coding DNA: TGTGCCACCAGCAGAGGGGAGGGGAATGAAAAACTGTTTTTT.

V is TRBV3-1 (or the pseudogene TRBV3-2) and J is TRBJ1-4; TRBD1 agrees at 12 bases. Trimming at V came to 1 base and at J to 7 bases, leaving 1 base not matched to a gene. The germline V gene has CDR1 LGHDT and CDR2 YNNKEL (reference sequence). This CDR3 region has 15 residues. The CDR3 loop is CASSQGDRGREKLFF. For the CDR3, the DNA is TGTGCCAGCAGCCAAGGGGACAGGGGGCGTGAAAAACTGTTTTTT.

The chain combines TRBV25-1 with TRBJ1-3; D unclear. Trimming took 3 bases from V and 0 from J, leaving 3 bases between them. The germline V gene has CDR1 MGHDK and CDR2 SYGVNS. The CDR3 runs to 13 residues. CDR3 in amino acids: CASSDGSGNTIYF. CDR3 bases: TGTGCCAGCAGTGACGGCTCTGGAAACACCATATATTTT.

V usage is TRBV7-9 and J usage is TRBJ1-1; 8 nucleotides align to TRBD1. Germline V gives CDR1 SEHNR, CDR2 FQNEAQ (reference sequence). J was trimmed by 3 bases and V by 1 base; bases with no gene match: 7. The CDR3 loop spans 16 amino acids. The CDR3 sequence is CASSLGTGSGYTEAFF. CDR3 nucleotide sequence: TGTGCCAGCAGCTTAGGGACAGGGAGTGGGTACACTGAAGCTTTCTTT. The full variable domain, completed using reference TRBV7-9 and TRBJ1-1, is DTGVSQNPRHKITKRGQNVTFRCDPISEHNRLYWYRQTLGQGPEFLTYFQNEAQLEKSRLLSDRFSAERPKGSFSTLEIQRTEQGDSAMYLCASSLGTGSGYTEAFFGQGTRLTVV.

The chain recombines TRBV2 with TRBJ2-7; possible D gene TRBD1, 6 bases. V was clipped by 4 bases and J by 5 bases, with 12 bases between them. The CDR3 is 13 amino acids. Germline V CDR1 and CDR2: SNHLY, FYNNEI. The CDR3 sequence is CASSAQGLNEQYF. CDR3 nucleotide sequence: TGTGCCAGCAGTGCCCAGGGGCTAAACGAGCAGTACTTC. Filled out from reference TRBV2 and TRBJ2-7, the complete variable domain reads EPEVTQTPSHQVTQMGQEVILRCVPISNHLYFYWYRQILGQKVEFLVSFYNNEISEKSEIFDDQFSVERPDGSNFTLKIRSTKLEDSAMYFCASSAQGLNEQYFGPGTRLTVT.

The V call is TRBV28, the J call TRBJ1-3; a weak D match, TRBD1 (5 bases). This CDR3 region has 16 residues. CDR1 MDHEN and CDR2 SYDVKM come from the germline V gene. V lost 1 base and J 3 bases, leaving 13 bases between the germline ends. The CDR3 loop is CASSLYGREGGNTIYF. The CDR3 bases are TGTGCCAGCAGTTTATACGGCAGGGAGGGTGGAAACACCATATATTTT.

This clone occurred once. The rearrangement joins TRBV28 to TRBJ1-5, with 9 nucleotides matching TRBD1. CDR1 is MDHEN, CDR2 SYDVKM, per germline. V gave up 1 base and J gave up 5 bases; unmatched junction bases: 3. This CDR3 comprises 15 residues. CDR3 coding DNA: TGTGCCAGCAGTTTATCCGGGACAGGGTATCAGCCCCAGCATTTT. Translated: CASSLSGTGYQPQHF. Filled out from reference TRBV28 and TRBJ1-5, the complete variable domain reads DVKVTQSSRYLVKRTGEKVFLECVQDMDHENMFWYRQDPGLGLRLIYFSYDVKMKEKGDIPEGYSVSREKKERFSLILESASTNQTSMYLCASSLSGTGYQPQHFGDGTRLSIL.

V gene TRBV28 combines with J gene TRBJ2-7; D unresolved. CDR3 length: 12 amino acids. V was trimmed by 6 bases and J by 1 base, leaving 7 bases between them. The germline CDR1 and CDR2 sequences are MDHEN and SYDVKM. The CDR3: CASRGRSYEQYF. DNA of the CDR3: TGTGCCAGCAGAGGGCGGTCCTACGAGCAGTACTTC.

This clone came up once. This same CDR3 is encoded by further DNA sequences in the sample. The J gene is TRBJ1-5, the V gene TRBV7-9; D gene unclear. Germline V gene data show CDR1 as SEHNR and CDR2 as FQNEAQ (reference sequence). This CDR3 is 15 amino acids long. With 1 base removed from V and 0 bases from J, the gap between germline ends came to 7 bases. This CDR3 is CASSLGGVSNQPQHF. DNA of the CDR3: TGTGCCAGCAGCTTAGGTGGGGTTAGCAATCAGCCCCAGCATTTT.

This chain links TRBV12-3 or TRBV12-4 with TRBJ2-1; D perhaps matches TRBD2 (6 bases). The CDR3 contains 13 residues. V lost 6 bases to trimming and J lost 7 bases, with 13 bases between them. Written as DNA, the CDR3 is TGTGCCAGCAGGACTAGGGAGAGGAATGAGCAGTTCTTC. Translation gives CASRTRERNEQFF.

This clone was seen only once. V and J are TRBV19 and TRBJ2-7, with TRBD2 matching over 9 bases. Germline CDR1 LNHDA, CDR2 SQIVND (reference sequence). Unmatched junction bases numbered 6, after V lost 3 bases and J lost 3 bases. This CDR3 is 15 amino acids long. DNA of the CDR3: TGTGCCAGTAGTATTGGCGGGAGGGCCTTCTACGAGCAGTACTTC. Its protein is CASSIGGRAFYEQYF.

The CDR3 spells CAWKGAPYGYTF. CDR3 coding DNA: TGTGCCTGGAAGGGGGCCCCTTATGGCTACACCTTC. V gene TRBV30 combines with J gene TRBJ1-2; 7 positions match TRBD1. Losses at the gene ends were 4 bases for V and 5 bases for J; bases not matched to a gene: 4. Germline CDR1 and CDR2: GTSNPN and SVGIG (reference sequence). This CDR3 region has 12 residues.

The rearrangement links TRBV7-2 to TRBJ2-3; D is possibly TRBD2 (5 bases). This CDR3 region has 12 residues. V was cut by 5 bases and J by 4 bases, with 7 bases left in between. The germline gives CDR1 SGHTA, CDR2 FQGNSA. This CDR3 reads CASSPLADTQYF. The CDR3 region has the DNA TGTGCCAGCAGCCCACTAGCAGATACGCAGTATTTT.

The chain combines TRBV30 with TRBJ1-1, with 7 nucleotides matching TRBD1. Germline V gives CDR1 GTSNPN, CDR2 SVGIG (reference sequence). The CDR3 is 15 residues long. V shed 0 bases, J shed 1 base, and the junction held 5 bases outside the gene matches. The CDR3 bases are TGTGCCTGGAGTGTACTCGGGACAGCGAACACTGAAGCTTTCTTT. It encodes CAWSVLGTANTEAFF.

This chain joins TRBV7-9 and TRBJ1-2, with D possibly TRBD1 on 5 matching bases. The CDR3 extends over 13 amino acids. V gave up 5 bases and J gave up 0 bases, with 7 bases separating them. From germline, CDR1 is SEHNR and CDR2 FQNEAQ (reference sequence). This CDR3 reads CASSRTPNYGYTF. For the CDR3, the DNA is TGTGCCAGCAGCCGGACACCTAACTATGGCTACACCTTC.

J is TRBJ1-6 and V is TRBV5-6; unclear D gene. The length of the CDR3 is 14 residues. The germline V gene encodes CDR1 SGHDT and CDR2 YYEEEE. V lost 1 base to trimming and J lost 5 bases, with 7 bases between them. The DNA for the CDR3 is TGTGCCAGCAGCTTGAACTGGGATAATTCACCCCTCCACTTT. Protein product: CASSLNWDNSPLHF. The full variable domain, its missing parts supplied by reference TRBV5-6 and TRBJ1-6, is DAGVTQSPTHLIKTRGQQVTLRCSPKSGHDTVSWYQQALGQGPQFIFQYYEEEERQRGNFPDRFSGHQFPNYSSELNVNALLLGDSALYLCASSLNWDNSPLHFGNGTRLTVT.

The chain carries TRBV23-1 and TRBJ1-5, with 10 bases identical to TRBD1. TRBV23-1 is assigned to the ORF class and has an uncertain function. V shed 0 bases and J 5 bases; nucleotides not matched to a gene: 7. This CDR3 has 17 amino acids. CDR3 DNA sequence: TGCGCCAGCAGTCAATCCCCACCGGGACAGGGGTATCAGCCCCAGCATTTT. It encodes CASSQSPPGQGYQPQHF.

The chain couples TRBV5-5 to TRBJ2-7; 9 positions match TRBD1. V dropped 4 bases and J dropped 4; count of bases not matched to a gene: 9. Germline CDR1 SGHKS, CDR2 YYEKEE (reference sequence). This CDR3 contains 15 residues. The CDR3 spells CASSAPGQGIYEQYF. CDR3 DNA sequence: TGTGCCAGCAGCGCCCCGGGACAGGGTATTTACGAGCAGTACTTC.

The chain joins TRBV6-5 to TRBJ1-6; 10 nucleotides align to TRBD1. Germline lookup yields CDR1 MNHEY and CDR2 SVGAGI. Trimming removed 7 bases from V and 7 bases from J; junction bases left unmatched: 7. The CDR3 contains 15 residues. The chain's CDR3 is CASTRQGQGNSPLHF. CDR3 bases: TGTGCCAGCACCCGACAGGGACAGGGGAATTCACCCCTCCACTTT.

The J gene is TRBJ1-6, the V gene TRBV2, with D perhaps TRBD1 (5 bases). From germline, CDR1 is SNHLY and CDR2 FYNNEI. The CDR3 has 16 amino acids. V was cut by 1 base and J by 3 bases, with 10 bases left in between. The CDR3 nucleotides are TGTGCCAGCAGTGAAGGGGGACGGAACTATAATTCACCCCTCCACTTT. Translating it yields CASSEGGRNYNSPLHF.

CDR3 loop: CASSLGSKGEKLFF. DNA for the CDR3: TGCGCCAGCAGCTTGGGGAGTAAGGGTGAAAAACTGTTTTTT. The chain links TRBV5-1 to TRBJ1-4; D gene unclear. Trimming stripped 0 bases from V and 7 bases from J, with 10 bases between. The CDR3 loop spans 14 amino acids. Per germline, CDR1 SGHRS and CDR2 YFSETQ.

The J gene is TRBJ1-2, the V gene TRBV7-9; no firm D call. Trimming shortened V by 5 bases and J by 2 bases, and 6 bases separated the two germline ends. CDR3 length: 12 residues. Germline V gene lookup returns CDR1 SEHNR and CDR2 FQNEAQ (reference sequence). The CDR3 protein is CASSPRNYGYTF. The CDR3, as DNA: TGTGCCAGCAGCCCCCGGAACTATGGCTACACCTTC. Full variable domain (outside the CDR3, taken from reference TRBV7-9 and TRBJ1-2): DTGVSQNPRHKITKRGQNVTFRCDPISEHNRLYWYRQTLGQGPEFLTYFQNEAQLEKSRLLSDRFSAERPKGSFSTLEIQRTEQGDSAMYLCASSPRNYGYTFGSGTRLTVV.

This chain connects TRBV7-2 to TRBJ2-3; 9 bases fit TRBD1. CDR1 and CDR2 from the germline V gene are SGHTA and FQGNSA. The CDR3 spans 14 residues. After removal of 5 bases from V and 4 bases from J, the junction contained 4 bases not matched to a gene. DNA for the CDR3: TGTGCCAGCAGCGCGACAGGGGGGGCAGATACGCAGTATTTT. The encoded protein is CASSATGGADTQYF. Based on the CDR3 plus reference TRBV7-2 and TRBJ2-3, the full variable domain is GAGVSQSPSNKVTEKGKDVELRCDPISGHTALYWYRQSLGQGLEFLIYFQGNSAPDKSGLPSDRFSAERTGGSVSTLTIQRTQQEDSAVYLCASSATGGADTQYFGPGTRLTVL.